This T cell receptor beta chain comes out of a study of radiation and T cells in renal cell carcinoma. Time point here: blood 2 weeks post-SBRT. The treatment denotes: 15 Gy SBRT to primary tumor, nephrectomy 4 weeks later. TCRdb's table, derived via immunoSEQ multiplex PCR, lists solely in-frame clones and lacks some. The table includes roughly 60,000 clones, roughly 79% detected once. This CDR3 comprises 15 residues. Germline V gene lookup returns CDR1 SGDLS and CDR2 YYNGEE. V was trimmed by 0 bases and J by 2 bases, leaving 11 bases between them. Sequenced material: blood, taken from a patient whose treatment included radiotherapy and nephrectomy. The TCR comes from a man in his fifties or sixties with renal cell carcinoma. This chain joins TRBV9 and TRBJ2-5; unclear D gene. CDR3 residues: CASSVDGLPQETQYF. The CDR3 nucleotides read TGTGCCAGCAGCGTAGATGGCTTACCACAAGAGACCCAGTACTTC.